This T cell receptor (beta chain) was profiled in a study of blood T cell repertoires in COVID-19. Repertoires were generated with immunoSEQ multiplex PCR, while TCRdb's copy carries only in-frame clones and drops some. This table holds about 29,000 clones, approximately 87% found once. The origin of this receptor is a human donor with active COVID-19. The donor label of this sample is uncertain. The sample consisted of peripheral blood.

The CDR3 DNA reads as TGTGCCAGCAGCTTAGGGGGAGGGTTCTACGAGCAGTACTTC. Translated, it gives CASSLGGGFYEQYF. The chain carries TRBV7-6 and TRBJ2-7; 7 nucleotides align to TRBD2. V lost 1 base and J lost 3; bases outside the gene matches: 3. CDR1 SGHVS and CDR2 FNYEAQ come from the germline V gene. This CDR3 spans 14 amino acids.